Below are 25 T cell receptor beta chains sequenced from a single sample in a study of control samples from healthy donors and cancer patients. TCRdb's copy holds only in-frame clones and misses some; the assay was immunoSEQ multiplex PCR. The sample contains under 95,000 clones, approximately 80% of which appear only once. The sample consisted of blood. The receptors shown here come from a man between 45 and 60 years old in good health.

This chain uses TRBV7-9 with TRBJ2-3; 11 nucleotides line up with TRBD2. CDR1 is SEHNR and CDR2 is FQNEAQ in the germline V gene (reference sequence). CDR3 length: 17 amino acids. The ends lost 2 bases at V and 1 base at J; junction bases unmatched: 5. CDR3 amino acids: CASSLTSGSGGTDTQYF. The CDR3 DNA is TGTGCCAGCAGCTTAACTAGCGGGAGTGGAGGCACAGATACGCAGTATTTT.

This chain links TRBV5-6 with TRBJ1-3; D remains ambiguous. The CDR3 totals 15 residues. The ends were cut back, 2 bases at V and 0 bases at J, with 9 bases in the middle. Germline CDR1 is SGHDT and CDR2 is YYEEEE. The CDR3 DNA follows: TGTGCCAGCAGCTTTATAGATTCCTCTGGAAACACCATATATTTT. Protein product: CASSFIDSSGNTIYF.

The chain has TRBV3-1 (or the pseudogene TRBV3-2) and TRBJ2-1; possibly TRBD1 or TRBD2 for D (5 bases each). The CDR3 consists of 14 residues. V was shortened by 4 bases and J by 9 bases, with 16 bases between the two germline ends. Germline CDR1 reads LGHDT; CDR2 reads YNNKEL (reference sequence). Here the CDR3 reads CASSLRDLRSEQFF. The CDR3, as DNA: TGTGCCAGCAGCCTTAGGGACCTAAGGAGTGAGCAGTTCTTC.

The chain couples TRBV5-1 to TRBJ2-3, with 11 nucleotides matching TRBD2. V was pared by 3 bases and J by 0 bases, with 6 bases of the junction left unmatched. Germline CDR1 SGHRS, CDR2 YFSETQ. The CDR3 totals 17 residues. The CDR3 is CASSWGTSGLSTDTQYF. The CDR3 DNA is TGCGCCAGCAGCTGGGGGACTAGCGGACTAAGCACAGATACGCAGTATTTT.

This chain uses TRBV18 with TRBJ1-2; possibly TRBD1 for D (5 bases). This CDR3 has 18 residues. V dropped 4 bases and J dropped 1 base, with 22 bases sitting between them. Germline CDR1 is KGHSH and CDR2 is LQKENI. The CDR3 spells CASSRQGPATGGNYGYTF. CDR3 DNA: TGTGCCAGCTCACGTCAGGGACCGGCGACCGGGGGTAACTATGGCTACACCTTC.

The chain employs TRBV3-1 (or the pseudogene TRBV3-2) and TRBJ2-2; D may correspond to TRBD1 or TRBD2 (5 bases each). V lost 7 bases and J 5 bases, leaving 17 bases between the germline ends. The CDR3 runs to 15 residues. CDR1 and CDR2 from the germline V gene are LGHDT and YNNKEL (reference sequence). The CDR3 DNA is TGTGCCAGCACCTCGAGGGGCAGCCCGACCGGGGAGCTGTTTTTT. Encoded protein: CASTSRGSPTGELFF.

Turning to this clone: Other DNA sequences of this sample code for an identical CDR3. V and J are TRBV18 and TRBJ2-5; D is undetermined. The ends were cut back, 2 bases at V and 4 bases at J, with 2 bases in the middle. Germline V gene sequence: CDR1 KGHSH, CDR2 LQKENI. This CDR3 is built from 11 residues. Here the CDR3 DNA reads TGTGCCAGCTCACCAGGAGAGACCCAGTACTTC. This encodes CASSPGETQYF.

The J gene is TRBJ2-3, the V gene TRBV24-1; 9 nucleotides align to TRBD1. V shed 4 bases, J shed 6 bases, and the junction held 10 bases outside the gene matches. The length of the CDR3 is 16 residues. In germline, CDR1 is KGHDR, CDR2 SFDVKD. The CDR3 is CATSDPGTGLMDTQYF. CDR3 coding DNA: TGTGCCACCAGTGACCCCGGGACAGGGCTGATGGATACGCAGTATTTT.

This chain joins TRBV11-1 and TRBJ2-3; no clear D gene. Germline assignment: CDR1 SGHAT and CDR2 FQDESV (reference sequence). The V gene lost 3 bases and the J gene lost 10 bases, with 11 bases spanning the gap. CDR3 length: 12 amino acids. CDR3 in DNA: TGTGCCAGCAGCTTGGTGACCTCCGCGCAGTATTTT. Protein product: CASSLVTSAQYF.

This chain uses TRBV7-9 with TRBJ2-7, with D possibly being TRBD2 (5 bases). Germline V gene lookup returns CDR1 SEHNR and CDR2 FQNEAQ (reference sequence). The CDR3 covers 14 residues. V gave up 1 base and J gave up 6 bases, with 13 bases separating them. CDR3 residues: CASSLDLTSPEQYF. The CDR3 DNA reads TGTGCCAGCAGCTTAGATCTAACTAGTCCCGAGCAGTACTTC.

This chain uses TRBV9 with TRBJ2-7; TRBD2 matches 7 bases. Germline V gene data show CDR1 as SGDLS and CDR2 as YYNGEE. The V segment lost 3 bases and the J segment 2 bases; nucleotides outside the gene matches: 2. The CDR3 contains 13 residues. This CDR3 is CASSGGTTYEQYF. For the CDR3, the DNA is TGTGCCAGCAGCGGGGGGACTACCTACGAGCAGTACTTC.

J is TRBJ1-5 and V is TRBV10-3; 10 nucleotides agree with TRBD1. From germline, CDR1 is ENHRY and CDR2 SYGVKD. With 6 bases clipped from V and 4 bases from J, the junction kept 3 bases outside the gene matches. The CDR3 is made up of 14 amino acids. The CDR3 here is CAIRGQGLNQPQHF. Written as DNA, the CDR3 is TGTGCCATCAGGGGACAGGGGTTGAATCAGCCCCAGCATTTT.

The J gene is TRBJ1-6, the V gene TRBV11-3, with 8 bases fitting TRBD1. CDR1 and CDR2 (germline): SGHNT, YENEEA. The ends lost 5 bases at V and 9 bases at J; junction bases unmatched: 6. The CDR3 consists of 14 residues. The DNA for the CDR3 is TGTGCCAGCAGCCTTACAGGGGGAACTTCACCCCTCCACTTT. This codes for CASSLTGGTSPLHF.

This sequence joins TRBV5-1 and TRBJ1-2; 7 positions match TRBD1. The CDR3 is made up of 16 amino acids. J was trimmed by 2 bases and V by 0 bases; bases with no gene match: 7. CDR1 is SGHRS and CDR2 is YFSETQ in the germline V gene. CDR3 protein: CASSLGTGLGNYGYTF. The CDR3 DNA reads as TGCGCCAGCAGCTTGGGGACAGGCCTAGGAAACTATGGCTACACCTTC.

The V and J genes are TRBV5-6 and TRBJ2-3; perhaps TRBD2 as D (6 bases). Germline V lookup: CDR1 SGHDT, CDR2 YYEEEE. The ends were cut back, 1 base at V and 3 bases at J, with 12 bases in the middle. This CDR3 is built from 15 residues. CDR3 bases: TGTGCCAGCAGCTTGCTGCTAGCGAGTACAGATACGCAGTATTTT. This sequence encodes CASSLLLASTDTQYF.

The chain combines TRBV11-2 with TRBJ2-6; unclear D gene. CDR1 is SGHAT, CDR2 FQNNGV, per germline. CDR3 length: 14 amino acids. Trimming cost V 4 bases and J 4 bases, with 8 bases left between them. Here the CDR3 reads CASSYPEGANVLTF. As DNA, the CDR3 is TGTGCCAGCAGCTACCCAGAGGGGGCCAACGTCCTGACTTTC.

The chain is built from TRBV4-1 and TRBJ1-3, with D maybe TRBD1 (5 bases). The CDR3 has 18 amino acids. Trimming shortened V by 4 bases and J by 0 bases, and 19 bases separated the two germline ends. The V gene's germline CDR1 is MGHRA and CDR2 YSYEKL. CDR3 residues: CASSPKIPGPSSGNTIYF. In DNA form, the CDR3 reads TGCGCCAGCAGCCCCAAAATTCCGGGACCGAGCTCTGGAAACACCATATATTTT.

The chain is built from TRBV2 and TRBJ2-3; D not certain. The CDR3 extends over 13 amino acids. V dropped 4 bases and J dropped 9 bases, with 14 bases sitting between them. Looked up from germline, CDR1 is SNHLY and CDR2 is FYNNEI. The CDR3 spells CASSAQRMETQYF. The CDR3 DNA is TGTGCCAGCAGTGCGCAGAGAATGGAAACGCAGTATTTT.

V gene TRBV18 combines with J gene TRBJ1-5; D remains unclear. CDR3 length: 13 amino acids. V lost 2 bases to trimming and J lost 3 bases, with 5 bases between them. The germline V gene encodes CDR1 KGHSH and CDR2 LQKENI. The CDR3 spells CASSPGFNQPQHF. CDR3 bases: TGTGCCAGCTCACCAGGATTCAATCAGCCCCAGCATTTT.

The chain is built from TRBV5-5 and TRBJ2-7; TRBD1 matches at 8 bases. This CDR3 is built from 14 residues. J gave up 2 bases and V 0 bases, and 1 base lay outside the gene matches. CDR1 and CDR2 from the germline V gene are SGHKS and YYEKEE (reference sequence). The CDR3 nucleotides read TGTGCCAGCAGCTTGGGGACAGGGCCCTACGAGCAGTACTTC. This gives the protein CASSLGTGPYEQYF.

The chain combines TRBV2 with TRBJ2-1; D remains ambiguous. Deletions cut 2 bases from V and 0 bases from J, with 8 bases between. In germline, CDR1 is SNHLY, CDR2 FYNNEI. The CDR3 consists of 15 residues. The CDR3 here is CASSESSSSYNEQFF. CDR3 nucleotides: TGTGCCAGCAGTGAAAGCAGCAGCTCCTACAATGAGCAGTTCTTC.

The chain joins TRBV7-2 to TRBJ2-2, with D perhaps TRBD1 or TRBD2 (5 bases each). This CDR3 is 14 amino acids long. Per germline, CDR1 SGHTA and CDR2 FQGNSA. Trimming left V 5 bases short and J 4 bases short, with 11 bases between. The CDR3 protein is CASSRDLTTGELFF. Written as DNA, the CDR3 is TGTGCCAGCAGCCGGGACCTTACCACCGGGGAGCTGTTTTTT.

This chain connects TRBV6-5 to TRBJ2-1, with unresolved D. CDR1 is MNHEY and CDR2 is SVGAGI in the germline V gene. The V end lost 0 bases, the J end lost 6 bases, and 12 bases lay between the germline ends. The CDR3 sequence is 15 residues long. The CDR3 bases are TGTGCCAGCAGTTACTCCGTGGCAGGCCCCAATGAGCAGTTCTTC. This translates into CASSYSVAGPNEQFF.

The chain recombines TRBV19 with TRBJ1-2; 7 bases map to TRBD1. The CDR3 contains 12 residues. Germline V gene data show CDR1 as LNHDA and CDR2 as SQIVND (reference sequence). V was clipped by 6 bases and J by 5 bases; unmatched bases: 3. The CDR3, as DNA: TGTGCCAGTAGCCGGGACAGTTATGGCTACACCTTC. Translation: CASSRDSYGYTF.

The chain uses TRBV27 and TRBJ2-3, with D tentatively TRBD2 (6 bases). The germline CDR1 and CDR2 sequences are MNHEY and SMNVEV (reference sequence). V lost 7 bases, J lost 5 bases, and 16 bases lay in between. The CDR3 contains 14 residues. This chain's CDR3 is CASMWRDGRDTQYF. The CDR3 nucleotides are TGTGCCAGCATGTGGCGGGACGGGCGAGATACGCAGTATTTT.